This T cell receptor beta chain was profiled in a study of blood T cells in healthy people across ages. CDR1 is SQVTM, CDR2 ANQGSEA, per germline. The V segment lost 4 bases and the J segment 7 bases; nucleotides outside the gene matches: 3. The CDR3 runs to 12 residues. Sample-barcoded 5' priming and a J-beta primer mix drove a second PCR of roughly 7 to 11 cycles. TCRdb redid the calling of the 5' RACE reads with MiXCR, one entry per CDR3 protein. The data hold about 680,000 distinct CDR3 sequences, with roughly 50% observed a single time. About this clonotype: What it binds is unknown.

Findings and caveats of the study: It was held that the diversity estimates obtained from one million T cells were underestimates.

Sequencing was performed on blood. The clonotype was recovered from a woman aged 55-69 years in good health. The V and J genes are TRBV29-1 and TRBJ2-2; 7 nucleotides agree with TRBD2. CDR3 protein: CSVGQRGGELFF. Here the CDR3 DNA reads TGCAGCGTTGGACAGCGGGGCGGGGAGCTGTTTTTT.